This T cell receptor (beta chain) was documented in a study of regulatory T cells in long-lasting Graves disease. Study results and caveats: Tissue studied was limited to peripheral blood, excluding thyroid tissue. Among samples with persistent disease, TRBV28, TRBJ1-2 and TRBJ2-5 were favored. Accuracy was possibly reduced by small sample size.

The time point denotes: newly diagnosed GD, antithyroid drugs for less than 3 months. Extracted PBMC RNA gave rise to the TCR library. As regards this clonotype: What it recognizes is unknown.

The germline V and J ends were trimmed by 5 bases and 1 base, with 21 bases remaining between them. This CDR3 contains 17 residues. From germline, CDR1 is SGHRS and CDR2 YFSETQ. The authors built TCR beta libraries using iRepertoire HTBI primers and Arm-PCR of CDR3 regions. Using its own MiXCR run on the multiplex PCR reads, TCRdb lists one record per CDR3 protein. The sample has 600,000 to 650,000 distinct CDR3 sequences; under 20% are singletons. In addition, the sample was reused for a study of T cells in Graves' hyperthyroidism and ophthalmopathy. That report adds: When the TCR CDR3 underwent first-round RT-PCR, the HTBI primer set was used.

V gene TRBV5-1 combines with J gene TRBJ2-5, with unresolved D. Sequenced here: peripheral blood mononuclear cells (PBMCs), sampled at new diagnosis, from a patient treated with antithyroid drugs. This clonotype originated in a woman in her 30s with Graves disease. The CDR3 DNA is TGCGCCAGCAGTCGTCGAACCGCCGGGTACGGCCAAGAGACCCAGTACTTC. This codes for CASSRRTAGYGQETQYF.